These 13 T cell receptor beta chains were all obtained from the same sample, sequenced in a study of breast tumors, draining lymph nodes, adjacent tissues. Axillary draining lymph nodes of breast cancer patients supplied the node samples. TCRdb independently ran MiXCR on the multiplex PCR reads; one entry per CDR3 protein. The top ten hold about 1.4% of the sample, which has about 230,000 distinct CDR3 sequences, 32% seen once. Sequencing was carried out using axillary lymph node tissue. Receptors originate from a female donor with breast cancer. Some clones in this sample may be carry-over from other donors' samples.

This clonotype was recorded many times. Written as DNA, the CDR3 is TGTGCCAGCAGCCCCATTGCTGAGACCCAGTACTTC. Amino acid sequence: CASSPIAETQYF. The chain has TRBV11-1 and TRBJ2-5, with D uncertain. The CDR3 is made up of 12 amino acids. Germline V lookup: CDR1 SGHAT, CDR2 FQDESV (reference sequence). Trimming shortened V by 5 bases and J by 5 bases, and 9 bases separated the two germline ends. The full variable domain, completed using reference TRBV11-1 and TRBJ2-5, is EAEVAQSPRYKITEKSQAVAFWCDPISGHATLYWYRQILGQGPELLVQFQDESVVDDSQLPKDRFSAERLKGVDSTLKIQPAELGDSAMYLCASSPIAETQYFGPGTRLLVL.

CDR3 protein: CASSQGAGVETQYF. CDR3 nucleotides: TGTGCCAGCAGCCAAGGGGCGGGAGTTGAGACCCAGTACTTC. This chain links TRBV4-2 with TRBJ2-5, with 7 bases aligning to TRBD2. The CDR3 covers 14 residues. The germline V gene encodes CDR1 LGHNA and CDR2 YNFKEQ. The V and J ends lost 1 base and 5 bases, in that order; junction bases with no gene match: 4.

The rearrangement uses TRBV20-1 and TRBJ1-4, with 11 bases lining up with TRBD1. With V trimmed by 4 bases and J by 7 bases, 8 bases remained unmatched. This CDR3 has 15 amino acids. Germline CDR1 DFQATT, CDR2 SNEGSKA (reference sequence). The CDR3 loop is CSAKPGTGGGEKLFF. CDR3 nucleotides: TGCAGTGCTAAGCCCGGGACAGGGGGAGGTGAAAAACTGTTTTTT.

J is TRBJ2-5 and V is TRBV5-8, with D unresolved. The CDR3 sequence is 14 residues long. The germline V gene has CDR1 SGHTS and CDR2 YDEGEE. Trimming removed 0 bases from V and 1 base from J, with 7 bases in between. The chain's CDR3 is CASSLGQPQETQYF. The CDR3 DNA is TGTGCCAGCAGCTTGGGGCAGCCCCAAGAGACCCAGTACTTC.

Here the CDR3 reads CSASNQGRAKGLYSNQPQHF. The CDR3 nucleotides are TGCAGTGCTTCCAATCAGGGGCGGGCAAAGGGGCTTTATAGCAATCAGCCCCAGCATTTT. This sequence joins TRBV20-1 and TRBJ1-5; the D gene is possibly TRBD1 (6 bases). V lost 5 bases to trimming and J lost 0 bases, with 29 bases between them. The germline V gene encodes CDR1 DFQATT and CDR2 SNEGSKA (reference sequence). This CDR3 spans 20 amino acids.

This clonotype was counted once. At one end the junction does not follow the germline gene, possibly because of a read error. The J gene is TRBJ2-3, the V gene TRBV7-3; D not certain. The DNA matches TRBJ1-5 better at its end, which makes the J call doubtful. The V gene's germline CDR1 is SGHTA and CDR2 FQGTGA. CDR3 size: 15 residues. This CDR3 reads CAGSLIGLRTDTQHF. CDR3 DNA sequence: TGTGCCGGCAGCTTAATAGGACTACGCACAGATACGCAGCATTTT.

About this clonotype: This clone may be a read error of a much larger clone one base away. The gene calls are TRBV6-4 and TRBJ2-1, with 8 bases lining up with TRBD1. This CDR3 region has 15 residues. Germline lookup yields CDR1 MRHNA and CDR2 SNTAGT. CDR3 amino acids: CASSHSRQGPNEQFF. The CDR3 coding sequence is TGTGCCAGCAGTCACTCGAGACAGGGGCCCAATGAGCAGTTCTTC.

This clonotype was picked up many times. For the CDR3, the DNA is TGCGCCAGCAGCTCGGGCCTTACCTACGAGCAGTACTTC. Translated: CASSSGLTYEQYF. The chain combines TRBV5-1 with TRBJ2-7; D ambiguous. V was pared by 3 bases and J by 2 bases, with 9 bases between. The CDR3 is 13 amino acids. Germline V lookup: CDR1 SGHRS, CDR2 YFSETQ.

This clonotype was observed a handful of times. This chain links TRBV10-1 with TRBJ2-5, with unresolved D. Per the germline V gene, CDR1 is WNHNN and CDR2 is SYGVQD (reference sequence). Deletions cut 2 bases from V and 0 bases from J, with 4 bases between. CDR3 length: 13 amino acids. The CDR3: CASSEDNQETQYF. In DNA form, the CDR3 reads TGCGCCAGCAGTGAGGACAACCAAGAGACCCAGTACTTC.

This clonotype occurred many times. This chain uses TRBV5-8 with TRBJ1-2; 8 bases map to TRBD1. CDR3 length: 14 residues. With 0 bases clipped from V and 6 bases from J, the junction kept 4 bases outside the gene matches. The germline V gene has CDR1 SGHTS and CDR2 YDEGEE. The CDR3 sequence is CASSLVQGVNGYTF. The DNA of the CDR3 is TGTGCCAGCAGCTTGGTACAGGGGGTCAATGGCTACACCTTC. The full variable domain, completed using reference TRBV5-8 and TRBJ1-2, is EAGVTQSPTHLIKTRGQQATLRCSPISGHTSVYWYQQALGLGLQFLLWYDEGEERNRGNFPPRFSGRQFPNYSSELNVNALELEDSALYLCASSLVQGVNGYTFGSGTRLTVV.

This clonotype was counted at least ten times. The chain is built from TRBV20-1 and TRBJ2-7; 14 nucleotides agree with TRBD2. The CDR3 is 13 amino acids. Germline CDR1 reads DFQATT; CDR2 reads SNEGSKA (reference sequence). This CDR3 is CRVPGLAGAEQYF. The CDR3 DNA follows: TGCAGAGTACCGGGACTAGCGGGAGCCGAGCAGTACTTC.

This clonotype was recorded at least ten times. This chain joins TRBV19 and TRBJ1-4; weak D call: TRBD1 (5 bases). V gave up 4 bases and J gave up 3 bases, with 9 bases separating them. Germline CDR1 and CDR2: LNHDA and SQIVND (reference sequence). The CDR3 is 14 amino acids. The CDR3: CASSTQGSNEKLFF. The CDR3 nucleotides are TGTGCCAGTAGTACTCAGGGATCTAATGAAAAACTGTTTTTT.

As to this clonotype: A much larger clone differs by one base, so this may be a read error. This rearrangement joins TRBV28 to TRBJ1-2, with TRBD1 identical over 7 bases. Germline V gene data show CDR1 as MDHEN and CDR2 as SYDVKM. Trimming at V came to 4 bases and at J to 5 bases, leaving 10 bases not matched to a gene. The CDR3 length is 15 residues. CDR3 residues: CASSSPTGQGYGYTF. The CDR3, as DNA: TGTGCCAGCAGTTCGCCGACAGGGCAAGGGTATGGCTACACCTTC.